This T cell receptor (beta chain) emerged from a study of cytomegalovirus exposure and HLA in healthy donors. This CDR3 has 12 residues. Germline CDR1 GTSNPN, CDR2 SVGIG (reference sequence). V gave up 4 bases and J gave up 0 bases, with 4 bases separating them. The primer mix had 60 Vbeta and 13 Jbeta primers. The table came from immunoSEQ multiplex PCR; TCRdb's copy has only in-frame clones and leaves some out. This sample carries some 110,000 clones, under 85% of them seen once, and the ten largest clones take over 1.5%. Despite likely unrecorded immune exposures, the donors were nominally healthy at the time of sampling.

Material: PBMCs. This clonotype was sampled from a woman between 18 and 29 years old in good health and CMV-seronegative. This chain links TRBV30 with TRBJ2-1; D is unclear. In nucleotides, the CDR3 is TGTGCCTGGACGTACTCCTACAATGAGCAGTTCTTC. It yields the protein CAWTYSYNEQFF.